This TCR beta chain was recorded in a study of blood T cell repertoires in COVID-19. Study as a whole: COVID-19 samples collected from the United States, Italy and Spain covered acute and convalescent phases. T cells, B-cell-depleted T cells, or PBMCs supplied cDNA or gDNA.

Source study methods: Quantification of nucleated cells was approximated via reference gene primer amplification. Generated by immunoSEQ multiplex PCR, the TCRdb table keeps only in-frame clones and is missing some. V and J calls and clone size are as listed in that table; D and trimming were resolved from the DNA. Seen here are a few hundred thousand clones, around 89% observed once, and the top ten hold over 3.5%. CDR1 is SGHNT, CDR2 YYREEE, per germline (reference sequence). CDR3 length: 15 residues. J was trimmed by 3 bases and V by 4 bases; bases with no gene match: 5. This TCR derives from a woman in her 40s with acute or convalescent COVID-19. The chain couples TRBV5-4 to TRBJ2-1, with 9 bases matching TRBD1. The sequencing input was peripheral blood. CDR3 nucleotides: TGTGCCAGCAGCCTCGACAGGGGGATCTACAATGAGCAGTTCTTC. Translating gives CASSLDRGIYNEQFF.